The 27 T cell receptor beta chains presented below share a single source sample, sequenced in a study of T cell repertoires in cytomegalovirus infection. Via MiXCR, TCRdb re-called the reads, giving one row per CDR3 protein. In the table there are about 360,000 distinct CDR3 sequences, less than 20% of which are singletons. Specimen: PBMCs. All receptors come from a human donor in good health (CMV status not recorded). Some clones in this sample may be carry-over from other donors' samples.

In this sample, this clonotype turned up a few times. The chain's CDR3 is CASSHTPRTAKETQYF. CDR3 sequence (DNA): TGTGCCAGCAGCCATACCCCGAGGACGGCGAAAGAGACCCAGTACTTC. This chain links TRBV7-8 with TRBJ2-5; no reliable D call. This CDR3 contains 16 residues. V gave up 5 bases and J gave up 3 bases, with 19 bases separating them. The germline V gene has CDR1 SGHVS and CDR2 FQNEAQ.

This clonotype has a handful of counts. The chain employs TRBV4-2 and TRBJ2-3; D is tentatively TRBD1 or TRBD2 (6 bases each). CDR1 LGHNA and CDR2 YNFKEQ come from the germline V gene. The CDR3 has 17 amino acids. V was trimmed by 0 bases and J by 2 bases, leaving 15 bases between them. The CDR3 loop reads CASSQEEGTGATDTQYF. CDR3 in DNA: TGTGCCAGCAGCCAAGAGGAGGGTACGGGGGCCACAGATACGCAGTATTTT.

This clonotype was recorded many times. The gene calls are TRBV7-2 and TRBJ2-7, with no clear D. Per the germline V gene, CDR1 is SGHTA and CDR2 is FQGNSA. V was pared by 2 bases and J by 3 bases, with 11 bases between. The CDR3 loop spans 14 amino acids. The CDR3 coding sequence is TGTGCCAGCAGCTTATCATCCCCCGACTACGAGCAGTACTTC. Translating gives CASSLSSPDYEQYF.

The chain joins TRBV12-5 to TRBJ1-2; 7 nucleotides line up with TRBD1. J lost 6 bases, V lost 5 bases, and 6 bases had no gene match. Germline loops: CDR1 LGHNT, CDR2 FRNRAP. The CDR3 loop spans 13 amino acids. The CDR3 here is CASGKGAPDGYTF. CDR3 sequence (DNA): TGTGCTAGTGGTAAGGGGGCGCCGGATGGCTACACCTTC.

This clonotype was observed a handful of times. This chain uses TRBV20-1 with TRBJ2-1; tentatively, D is TRBD2 (5 bases). V gave up 6 bases and J gave up 7 bases, with 16 bases separating them. The CDR3 covers 13 residues. Germline V gene lookup returns CDR1 DFQATT and CDR2 SNEGSKA (reference sequence). The CDR3 sequence is CSAPRAGRNEQFF. The CDR3 DNA is TGCAGTGCCCCGCGGGCCGGAAGGAATGAGCAGTTCTTC.

This clonotype has ten or more counts. The rearrangement links TRBV7-8 to TRBJ2-7; D is possibly TRBD2 (6 bases). This CDR3 is built from 15 residues. Trimming cost V 1 base and J 4 bases, with 14 bases left between them. CDR1 and CDR2 from the germline V gene are SGHVS and FQNEAQ. The CDR3 DNA is TGTGCCAGCAGCTTAGGGTCGGGACTCCTATACGAGCAGTACTTC. Its protein product is CASSLGSGLLYEQYF.

The table lists this clonotype with many counts. This chain links TRBV7-2 with TRBJ2-1; TRBD2 matches at 10 bases. Unmatched junction bases numbered 4, after V lost 1 base and J lost 1 base. The CDR3 is made up of 17 amino acids. CDR1 and CDR2 from the germline V gene are SGHTA and FQGNSA. The CDR3, as DNA: TGTGCCAGCAGCTTAGGCTTAGCGGGGGGTTCCTACAATGAGCAGTTCTTC. It encodes CASSLGLAGGSYNEQFF.

This clonotype was observed at least ten times. The rearrangement joins TRBV7-2 to TRBJ2-5; D may correspond to TRBD1 or TRBD2 (5 bases each). V dropped 3 bases and J dropped 10 bases, with 18 bases sitting between them. Germline V gene lookup returns CDR1 SGHTA and CDR2 FQGNSA. This CDR3 region has 14 residues. Here the CDR3 reads CASSLQGRPLDQYF. In DNA form, the CDR3 reads TGTGCCAGCAGCTTGCAGGGACGACCACTTGACCAGTACTTC.

This clonotype was detected many times. V is TRBV27 and J is TRBJ1-5; D remains unclear. The V gene lost 2 bases and the J gene lost 1 base, with 3 bases spanning the gap. This CDR3 has 13 residues. Germline V gives CDR1 MNHEY, CDR2 SMNVEV (reference sequence). The CDR3 protein is CASSLLSNQPQHF. The CDR3 nucleotides are TGTGCCAGCAGTTTACTGAGCAATCAGCCCCAGCATTTT.

This clonotype was observed many times. V is TRBV12-3 or TRBV12-4 and J is TRBJ1-1; D call uncertain. The germline V and J ends were trimmed by 5 bases and 0 bases, with 4 bases remaining between them. This CDR3 is built from 12 residues. CDR3 nucleotides: TGTGCCAGCAGTGTTATGAACACTGAAGCTTTCTTT. This codes for CASSVMNTEAFF.

The V call is TRBV12-3 or TRBV12-4, the J call TRBJ2-1, with 7 nucleotides matching TRBD2. CDR3 length: 15 amino acids. The V and J ends lost 4 bases and 9 bases, in that order; junction bases with no gene match: 12. The CDR3 sequence: CASSSTGSGASEQFF. CDR3 in DNA: TGTGCCAGCAGTTCCACCGGGAGCGGGGCGTCTGAGCAGTTCTTC.

This clonotype was picked up a small number of times. The J gene is TRBJ2-1, the V gene TRBV5-5, with D possibly being TRBD1 (5 bases). V shed 1 base and J shed 10 bases, with 24 bases lying between them. CDR1 is SGHKS, CDR2 YYEKEE, per germline (reference sequence). The CDR3 covers 17 residues. The CDR3 DNA sequence: TGTGCCAGCAGCTTGTTGTCGGCCGGACATTACAGATGGGAGCAGTTCTTC. This codes for CASSLLSAGHYRWEQFF.

This clonotype was observed many times. This chain joins TRBV10-3 and TRBJ1-2, with 8 bases aligning to TRBD1. The CDR3 loop spans 15 amino acids. Per the germline V gene, CDR1 is ENHRY and CDR2 is SYGVKD. V gave up 0 bases and J gave up 4 bases; unmatched junction bases: 4. The chain's CDR3 is CAISESGQGLYGYTF. CDR3 bases: TGTGCCATCAGTGAGTCCGGACAGGGCCTCTATGGCTACACCTTC.

This clonotype has ten or more counts. This chain connects TRBV7-2 to TRBJ2-4; 8 positions agree with TRBD1. After removal of 7 bases from V and 5 bases from J, the junction contained 7 bases not matched to a gene. CDR1 and CDR2 from the germline V gene are SGHTA and FQGNSA. This CDR3 comprises 14 residues. The CDR3 DNA follows: TGTGCCAGCAAAAAGGACAGGGCAGAAAACATTCAGTACTTC. Its protein is CASKKDRAENIQYF.

This clonotype has just a few counts. V usage is TRBV19 and J usage is TRBJ1-1, with a possible D match to TRBD1 (5 bases). Trimming took off 1 base at V and 1 base at J, with 10 bases between the two ends. The CDR3 has 15 amino acids. The V gene's germline CDR1 is LNHDA and CDR2 SQIVND (reference sequence). Here the CDR3 reads CASSIGAGRNTEAFF. CDR3 coding DNA: TGTGCCAGTAGTATAGGGGCAGGGAGGAACACTGAAGCTTTCTTT.

This clonotype was seen more than once but under ten times. This chain links TRBV6-1 with TRBJ2-5; 7 nucleotides agree with TRBD2. Germline V gene data show CDR1 as MNHNS and CDR2 as SASEGT. Losses at the gene ends were 4 bases for V and 5 bases for J; bases not matched to a gene: 7. This CDR3 is 14 amino acids long. In DNA form, the CDR3 reads TGTGCCAGCAGTGTTCCGGGACTAAAGGAGACCCAGTACTTC. Residues: CASSVPGLKETQYF.

The chain joins TRBV19 to TRBJ2-7; 11 bases line up with TRBD2. Germline V gene sequence: CDR1 LNHDA, CDR2 SQIVND (reference sequence). The CDR3 loop spans 15 amino acids. The trim removed 6 bases at V and 3 bases at J, leaving 7 bases unmatched. The CDR3 sequence is CASSPLAGAVYEQYF. The CDR3, as DNA: TGTGCCAGTAGCCCACTAGCGGGGGCCGTCTACGAGCAGTACTTC.

V gene TRBV28 combines with J gene TRBJ2-1, with 15 bases that match TRBD2. The CDR3 runs to 20 residues. V dropped 5 bases and J dropped 0; count of bases not matched to a gene: 11. CDR1 is MDHEN, CDR2 SYDVKM, per germline. CDR3 sequence reads: CASSGVTGLAGGGSYNEQFF. CDR3 coding DNA: TGTGCCAGCAGTGGGGTTACGGGACTAGCGGGGGGAGGCTCCTACAATGAGCAGTTCTTC.

This clonotype was seen repeatedly, ten times or more. CDR3 nucleotide sequence: TGTGCCAGCAGCAGGAGACTGATGAACACTGAAGCTTTCTTT. This translates into CASSRRLMNTEAFF. This chain joins TRBV11-1 and TRBJ1-1; D remains ambiguous. This CDR3 is 14 amino acids long. The germline gives CDR1 SGHAT, CDR2 FQDESV (reference sequence). Trimming removed 5 bases at V and 0 bases at J, with 10 bases between.

This clonotype was seen more than once but under ten times. The V gene is TRBV2, the J gene TRBJ1-1; the D is unclear. The CDR3 contains 13 residues. Germline V lookup: CDR1 SNHLY, CDR2 FYNNEI. V was trimmed by 6 bases and J by 9 bases, leaving 17 bases between them. The chain's CDR3 is CASRAESHRQAFF. The CDR3 DNA reads TGTGCCAGCAGGGCAGAATCTCACCGACAAGCTTTCTTT. The full variable domain, its missing parts supplied by reference TRBV2 and TRBJ1-1, is EPEVTQTPSHQVTQMGQEVILRCVPISNHLYFYWYRQILGQKVEFLVSFYNNEISEKSEIFDDQFSVERPDGSNFTLKIRSTKLEDSAMYFCASRAESHRQAFFGQGTRLTVV.

This clonotype was found many times. The rearrangement uses TRBV19 and TRBJ2-1; 7 nucleotides line up with TRBD2. The CDR3 consists of 16 residues. Germline CDR1 and CDR2: LNHDA and SQIVND (reference sequence). With 10 bases clipped from V and 5 bases from J, the junction kept 17 bases outside the gene matches. The CDR3 loop is CATAPKAAGADNEQFF. The DNA of the CDR3 is TGTGCCACTGCACCCAAAGCGGCGGGAGCGGACAATGAGCAGTTCTTC.

V and J are TRBV12-3 or TRBV12-4 and TRBJ2-3; 12 bases are shared with TRBD2. This CDR3 contains 12 residues. V shed 11 bases and J 9 bases; nucleotides not matched to a gene: 6. The CDR3 nucleotides are TGTGCCGGAGGACTAGCGGGAAGGACGCAGTATTTT. It codes for CAGGLAGRTQYF.

This chain links TRBV6-2 or TRBV6-3 with TRBJ2-7; D is undetermined. V dropped 7 bases and J dropped 6 bases, with 13 bases sitting between them. This CDR3 has 12 amino acids. CDR1 and CDR2 (germline): MNHEY, SVGEGT. The CDR3 DNA sequence: TGTGCCAGCACTGCAGGCCGCGCCGAGCAGTACTTC. Protein product: CASTAGRAEQYF.

The table lists this clonotype with many counts. The chain links TRBV7-8 to TRBJ2-5, with D tentatively TRBD2 (6 bases). V was shortened by 5 bases and J by 1 base, with 14 bases between the two germline ends. Germline V gene sequence: CDR1 SGHVS, CDR2 FQNEAQ. The CDR3 totals 15 residues. CDR3 protein: CASSTEGLVQETQYF. In nucleotides, the CDR3 is TGTGCCAGCAGCACGGAGGGGTTGGTCCAAGAGACCCAGTACTTC. Using reference TRBV7-8 and TRBJ2-5 for the parts outside the CDR3, the full variable domain is GAGVSQSPRYKVAKRGQDVALRCDPISGHVSLFWYQQALGQGPEFLTYFQNEAQLDKSGLPSDRFFAERPEGSVSTLKIQRTQQEDSAVYLCASSTEGLVQETQYFGPGTRLLVL.

The rearrangement joins TRBV20-1 to TRBJ1-5, with TRBD1 matching over 7 bases. CDR3 size: 14 residues. Trimming removed 4 bases from V and 5 bases from J; junction bases left unmatched: 8. CDR1 and CDR2 from the germline V gene are DFQATT and SNEGSKA (reference sequence). CDR3 bases: TGCAGTGCTATACAGGGGAGGGGGGATCAGCCCCAGCATTTT. Its protein product is CSAIQGRGDQPQHF.

This sequence joins TRBV2 and TRBJ2-3; D possibly corresponds to TRBD1 (6 bases). The CDR3 consists of 13 residues. In germline, CDR1 is SNHLY, CDR2 FYNNEI. V was cut by 6 bases and J by 2 bases, with 9 bases left in between. The CDR3 DNA follows: TGTGCCAGCAGGGGACAATTCACAGATACGCAGTATTTT. It encodes CASRGQFTDTQYF. The variable domain in full, completed from reference TRBV2 and TRBJ2-3, reads EPEVTQTPSHQVTQMGQEVILRCVPISNHLYFYWYRQILGQKVEFLVSFYNNEISEKSEIFDDQFSVERPDGSNFTLKIRSTKLEDSAMYFCASRGQFTDTQYFGPGTRLTVL.

The chain links TRBV20-1 to TRBJ1-1, with D hard to call. The CDR3 sequence is 12 residues long. V lost 1 base, J lost 8 bases, and 11 bases lay in between. CDR1 and CDR2 (germline): DFQATT, SNEGSKA (reference sequence). The CDR3: CSARGIIEEAFF. CDR3 DNA sequence: TGCAGTGCTAGAGGTATAATAGAAGAAGCTTTCTTT.